The clone carrying this T cell receptor (beta chain) was observed a single time. This record belongs to a study of blood T cell repertoires in COVID-19. The repertoire was sequenced with immunoSEQ multiplex PCR; TCRdb's copy has only in-frame clones and lacks some. This sample has roughly 130,000 clones, with around 87% found just once. Sequenced input: peripheral blood. This clonotype was sampled from a woman aged 60-70 years with acute or convalescent COVID-19.

CDR3 in DNA: TGTGCCAGCAGCTTAATGCGCCCTAGCGGGAGTAGGCCCAATGAGCAGTTCTTC. This gives the protein CASSLMRPSGSRPNEQFF. The V gene is TRBV7-3, the J gene TRBJ2-1, with 10 bases lining up with TRBD2. The CDR3 is 18 amino acids. The germline V gene encodes CDR1 SGHTA and CDR2 FQGTGA. The J segment lost 6 bases and the V segment lost 1 base, leaving 12 bases of the junction unmatched.